Listed here are 23 T cell receptor beta chains from one sample, sequenced in a study of blood T cell repertoires in COVID-19. Profiling relied on immunoSEQ multiplex PCR, and the TCRdb table lists in-frame clones only, not all of them. The table lists approximately 270,000 clones, about 89% of them singletons. Input material: PBMCs or T cells enriched from blood (not recorded which). The receptors shown here come from a human donor in a cohort exposed to, infected with or recovered from COVID-19 (not recorded which). The donor label of this sample is uncertain.

The sample holds a few counts of this clone. J is TRBJ1-2 and V is TRBV9; D is perhaps TRBD1 (6 bases). The CDR3 runs to 14 residues. Germline-derived CDR1 and CDR2 are SGDLS and YYNGEE. With 3 bases removed from V and 4 bases from J, the gap between germline ends came to 13 bases. The CDR3 loop is CASSETGLSYGYTF. CDR3 coding DNA: TGTGCCAGCAGCGAAACAGGGCTAAGCTATGGCTACACCTTC. Together with reference TRBV9 and TRBJ1-2, the CDR3 gives the full variable domain: DSGVTQTPKHLITATGQRVTLRCSPRSGDLSVYWYQQSLDQGLQFLIQYYNGEERAKGNILERFSAQQFPDLHSELNLSSLELGDSALYFCASSETGLSYGYTFGSGTRLTVV.

The V and J genes are TRBV9 and TRBJ2-7; 7 nucleotides align to TRBD2. CDR1 SGDLS and CDR2 YYNGEE come from the germline V gene. The trim removed 0 bases at V and 4 bases at J, leaving 7 bases unmatched. CDR3 length: 15 amino acids. The CDR3 is CASSVAPSGVYEQYF. The CDR3 DNA reads TGTGCCAGCAGCGTAGCGCCCAGCGGGGTATACGAGCAGTACTTC.

This clone was found a few times. Other DNA variants within this sample encode the same CDR3. V gene TRBV3-1 (or the pseudogene TRBV3-2) combines with J gene TRBJ1-1; D is perhaps TRBD1 (6 bases). The V end lost 0 bases, the J end lost 8 bases, and 13 bases lay between the germline ends. The germline V gene encodes CDR1 LGHDT and CDR2 YNNKEL (reference sequence). This CDR3 region has 14 residues. The CDR3 region has the DNA TGTGCCAGCAGCCAAGACGGGTTTACAGGGGAAGCTTTCTTT. Translation: CASSQDGFTGEAFF.

The chain has TRBV4-1 and TRBJ2-7; 12 bases line up with TRBD2. Germline V CDR1 and CDR2: MGHRA, YSYEKL. The CDR3 sequence is 14 residues long. Germline trimming cut 8 bases from V and 4 bases from J; bases unmatched to any gene: 6. The chain's CDR3 is CASSQTSGGYEQYF. The DNA of the CDR3 is TGCGCCAGCTCCCAGACTAGCGGGGGTTACGAGCAGTACTTC.

CDR3: CASSPNRGGQGNTIYF. As DNA, the CDR3 is TGTGCCAGCAGCCCCAACCGCGGGGGGCAAGGAAACACCATATATTTT. The V call is TRBV5-6, the J call TRBJ1-3; D possibly corresponds to TRBD1 (6 bases). Looked up from germline, CDR1 is SGHDT and CDR2 is YYEEEE. The germline V and J ends were trimmed by 4 bases and 4 bases, with 18 bases remaining between them. CDR3 length: 16 amino acids.

The rearrangement joins TRBV30 to TRBJ2-3; TRBD1 is a possible D gene (6 bases). The CDR3 is 13 amino acids. CDR1 and CDR2 from the germline V gene are GTSNPN and SVGIG (reference sequence). The V gene lost 0 bases and the J gene lost 4 bases, with 8 bases spanning the gap. The CDR3 DNA reads as TGTGCCTGGAGTGTAAAGGGGGCAGATACGCAGTATTTT. It encodes CAWSVKGADTQYF.

V usage is TRBV10-2 and J usage is TRBJ1-1; the D is unclear. V was trimmed by 8 bases and J by 2 bases, leaving 12 bases between them. The germline V gene has CDR1 WSHSY and CDR2 SAAADI. The CDR3 runs to 13 residues. As DNA, the CDR3 is TGCGCCAGCGGGAGAAAGGGAAACACTGAAGCTTTCTTT. Translated: CASGRKGNTEAFF.

This chain connects TRBV11-2 to TRBJ1-2, with a tentative D call TRBD1 (5 bases). Germline values: CDR1 SGHAT, CDR2 FQNNGV. Trimming cost V 1 base and J 8 bases, with 14 bases left between them. There are 14 residues in the CDR3. The CDR3 loop reads CASSLGAGYYGYTF. DNA of the CDR3: TGTGCCAGCAGCTTAGGGGCAGGGTATTACGGCTACACCTTC.

The chain couples TRBV5-6 to TRBJ1-1, with a tentative D call TRBD1 (5 bases). V was pared by 0 bases and J by 6 bases, with 18 bases between. Germline V CDR1 and CDR2: SGHDT, YYEEEE. The CDR3 is 16 amino acids. Here the CDR3 DNA reads TGTGCCAGCAGCTTGGAGGGGTACAGCTCCCGCCCTGAAGCTTTCTTT. Translated: CASSLEGYSSRPEAFF.

The CDR3 is CASSQAKTGGPRTQYF. The CDR3 DNA reads as TGTGCCAGCAGCCAAGCAAAGACAGGGGGCCCGAGGACCCAGTACTTC. This chain joins TRBV3-1 (or the pseudogene TRBV3-2) and TRBJ2-5; 10 nucleotides line up with TRBD1. CDR1 LGHDT and CDR2 YNNKEL come from the germline V gene (reference sequence). The CDR3 consists of 16 residues. Trimming took 1 base from V and 7 from J; bases not matched to a gene: 9.

CDR3 sequence: CASSQDLSGTWDGYTF. CDR3 coding DNA: TGCGCCAGCAGCCAAGATTTATCGGGGACTTGGGATGGCTACACCTTC. The rearrangement joins TRBV4-1 to TRBJ1-2; a weak D match, TRBD1 (5 bases). The length of the CDR3 is 16 residues. Trimming shortened V by 0 bases and J by 6 bases, and 17 bases separated the two germline ends. Germline V CDR1 and CDR2: MGHRA, YSYEKL.

This clone was seen a single time. V gene TRBV19 combines with J gene TRBJ1-1, with 7 bases fitting TRBD1. The germline V gene encodes CDR1 LNHDA and CDR2 SQIVND (reference sequence). V shed 5 bases, J shed 4 bases, and the junction held 10 bases outside the gene matches. The CDR3 is made up of 15 amino acids. CDR3 in amino acids: CASSPQATGSTEAFF. The CDR3 region has the DNA TGTGCCAGTAGTCCCCAAGCGACAGGGTCCACTGAAGCTTTCTTT.

The V gene is TRBV9, the J gene TRBJ2-1, with D possibly TRBD1 on 6 matching bases. The CDR3 is made up of 14 amino acids. Germline values: CDR1 SGDLS, CDR2 YYNGEE. V was trimmed by 4 bases and J by 7 bases, leaving 15 bases between them. The CDR3 bases are TGTGCCAGCAGCCAAGATACAGGGTATAATGAGCAGTTCTTC. This translates into CASSQDTGYNEQFF.

This rearrangement joins TRBV6-5 to TRBJ2-7; the D is unclear. The CDR3 has 14 residues. The V gene lost 5 bases and the J gene lost 0 bases, with 11 bases spanning the gap. CDR1 is MNHEY and CDR2 is SVGAGI in the germline V gene. The CDR3 loop is CASSRAPISYEQYF. Written as DNA, the CDR3 is TGTGCCAGCAGTCGAGCGCCGATCTCCTACGAGCAGTACTTC.

This sequence joins TRBV5-4 and TRBJ1-2; TRBD1 aligns across 7 bases. V was clipped by 5 bases and J by 6 bases; unmatched bases: 4. CDR1 and CDR2 (germline): SGHNT, YYREEE (reference sequence). The CDR3 runs 12 residues. DNA of the CDR3: TGTGCCAGCAGGCACGACAGGGATGGCTACACCTTC. As protein: CASRHDRDGYTF.

The V and J genes are TRBV19 and TRBJ1-1; 9 positions agree with TRBD1. The CDR3 totals 15 residues. J lost 12 bases, V lost 7 bases, and 18 bases had no gene match. Germline V gene data show CDR1 as LNHDA and CDR2 as SQIVND (reference sequence). The CDR3 DNA follows: TGTGCCAGTACCTCACTAACGGCGGGGACAGGGAGCCCTTTCTTT. It yields the protein CASTSLTAGTGSPFF.

The chain joins TRBV29-1 to TRBJ2-7; 15 bases agree with TRBD2. V was pared by 5 bases and J by 2 bases, with 7 bases of the junction left unmatched. Germline CDR1 and CDR2: SQVTM and ANQGSEA. The CDR3 has 16 residues. The CDR3, as DNA: TGCAGCGTTACCGGGACTAGCGGGGGGTCTCCCTACGAGCAGTACTTC. Translated: CSVTGTSGGSPYEQYF.

This chain links TRBV6-5 with TRBJ1-1; TRBD1 agrees at 10 bases. The CDR3 is made up of 14 amino acids. From germline, CDR1 is MNHEY and CDR2 SVGAGI. Trimming took 6 bases from V and 3 from J; bases not matched to a gene: 4. The CDR3 is CASSRGQGDTEAFF. CDR3 DNA: TGTGCCAGCAGCCGAGGACAGGGGGACACTGAAGCTTTCTTT.

The rearrangement uses TRBV7-2 and TRBJ2-5; 9 bases align to TRBD1. With 2 bases clipped from V and 4 bases from J, the junction kept 5 bases outside the gene matches. The CDR3 runs 15 residues. Germline CDR1 reads SGHTA; CDR2 reads FQGNSA. DNA for the CDR3: TGTGCCAGCAGCTTAATGGGACAGGGTCGAGAGACCCAGTACTTC. This encodes CASSLMGQGRETQYF.

This chain links TRBV6-5 with TRBJ2-7, with a weak D call TRBD2 (6 bases). This CDR3 region has 14 residues. Deletions cut 5 bases from V and 5 bases from J, with 16 bases between. Germline CDR1 is MNHEY and CDR2 is SVGAGI. DNA for the CDR3: TGTGCCAGCAGTAAGACCGGGGGACGGGACGAGCAGTACTTC. Translated: CASSKTGGRDEQYF.

The chain combines TRBV2 with TRBJ1-1, with D perhaps matching TRBD1 (6 bases). Germline CDR1 SNHLY, CDR2 FYNNEI. CDR3 length: 12 residues. The V and J ends lost 6 bases and 7 bases respectively, with 12 bases between them. The CDR3 nucleotides are TGTGCCAGCAGAGCGGGACAAGATGAAGCTTTCTTT. Translated, it gives CASRAGQDEAFF.

The rearrangement uses TRBV14 and TRBJ1-6; D gene uncertain. V was trimmed by 0 bases and J by 10 bases, leaving 7 bases between them. CDR3 length: 13 amino acids. Germline loops: CDR1 SGHDN, CDR2 FVKESK. The CDR3 loop is CASSQDPQSPLHF. The CDR3 DNA is TGTGCCAGCAGCCAAGATCCTCAGTCACCCCTCCACTTT.

V is TRBV4-2 and J is TRBJ2-5; weak D call: TRBD2 (5 bases). The CDR3 sequence is 15 residues long. Trimming stripped 0 bases from V and 5 bases from J, with 13 bases between. Looked up from germline, CDR1 is LGHNA and CDR2 is YNFKEQ. The CDR3 coding sequence is TGTGCCAGCAGCCAAGAGGGTGGTCGAGGGGAGACCCAGTACTTC. It translates to CASSQEGGRGETQYF.